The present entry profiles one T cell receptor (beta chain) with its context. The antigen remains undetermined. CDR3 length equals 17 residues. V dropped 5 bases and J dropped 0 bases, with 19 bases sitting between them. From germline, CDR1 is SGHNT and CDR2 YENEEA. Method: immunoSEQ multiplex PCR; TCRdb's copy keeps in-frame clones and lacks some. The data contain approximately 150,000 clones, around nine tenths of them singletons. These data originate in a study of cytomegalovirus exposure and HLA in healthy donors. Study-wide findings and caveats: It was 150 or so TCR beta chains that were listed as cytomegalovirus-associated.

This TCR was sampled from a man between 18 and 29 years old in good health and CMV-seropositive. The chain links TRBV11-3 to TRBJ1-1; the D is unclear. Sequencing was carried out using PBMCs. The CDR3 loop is CASSRTGRWSLNTEAFF. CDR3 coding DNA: TGTGCCAGCAGCCGGACTGGTCGATGGAGTCTGAACACTGAAGCTTTCTTT.